The entry below gives a single T cell receptor (beta chain) sequence along with its context. Looked up from germline, CDR1 is PRHDT and CDR2 is FYEKMQ (reference sequence). The CDR3 has 14 amino acids. The ends lost 7 bases at V and 6 bases at J; junction bases unmatched: 6. Under the authors' procedure: Amplification of reference gene primers provided the estimated nucleated cell counts. Sequencing was performed with immunoSEQ multiplex PCR; in TCRdb, only in-frame clones are kept and a portion is missing. V, J and clone size derive from that table, while D and trimming were established from the DNA sequence. The sample yields about 220,000 clones, around 84% seen once. These data belong to a study of blood T cell repertoires in COVID-19. About the research overall: Sites across the United States, Italy and Spain contributed samples from acute and convalescent COVID-19. PBMCs, B-cell-depleted T cells, or T cells were the source of the cDNA or gDNA that made up the material.

V usage is TRBV13 and J usage is TRBJ1-6; TRBD1 aligns across 7 bases. The TCR was taken from a man between 45 and 60 years old with active or convalescent COVID-19. Sequencing used peripheral blood. CDR3: CASNHRGPNSPLHF. The DNA of the CDR3 is TGTGCCAGCAACCACAGGGGCCCTAATTCACCCCTCCACTTT.